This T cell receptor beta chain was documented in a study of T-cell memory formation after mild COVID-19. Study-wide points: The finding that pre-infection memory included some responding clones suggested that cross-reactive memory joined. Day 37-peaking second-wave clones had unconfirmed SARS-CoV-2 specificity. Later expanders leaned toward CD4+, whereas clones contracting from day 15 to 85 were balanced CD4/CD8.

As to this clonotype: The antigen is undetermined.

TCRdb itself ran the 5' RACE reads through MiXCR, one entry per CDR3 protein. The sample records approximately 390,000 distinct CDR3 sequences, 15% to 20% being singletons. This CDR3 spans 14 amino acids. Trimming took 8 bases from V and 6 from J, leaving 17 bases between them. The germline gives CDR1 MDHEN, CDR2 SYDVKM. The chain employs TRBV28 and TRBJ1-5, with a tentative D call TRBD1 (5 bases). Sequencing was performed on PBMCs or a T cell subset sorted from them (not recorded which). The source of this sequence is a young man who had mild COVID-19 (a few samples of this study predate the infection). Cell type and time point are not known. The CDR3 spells CASGFTGGVQPQHF. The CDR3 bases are TGTGCCAGCGGATTTACCGGGGGGGTTCAGCCCCAGCATTTT.